These T cell receptor beta chains were read from a single sample in a study of PD-L1 blockade in urothelial cancer. Clones were sequenced by immunoSEQ multiplex PCR, and TCRdb holds only the in-frame ones, with some missing. Of around 87,000 clones in the sample, approximately 87% were seen once. The sample consisted of PBMCs, taken around atezolizumab (anti-PD-L1) treatment. Every receptor here comes from a man aged 65 to 85 with urothelial cancer. Each CDR3 is given with its conserved first and last residue. The D gene is left open where the match is weak. Expanded clones get a size class; other rows say once, few or many, or leave the size out.

TRBV27,few,TRBD1,TRBJ1-2,TGTGCCAGCAGAAAGCCGGGACAGGGCGGCTATGGCTACACCTTC,CASRKPGQGGYGYTF
TRBV30,-,-,TRBJ1-3,TGTGCCTGGAGTCGACAGAGATCTAGCTCTGGAAACACCATATATTTT,CAWSRQRSSSGNTIYF
TRBV5-4,-,TRBD1,TRBJ2-1,TGTGCCAGCAGCCTTGACAGGGGATCCTACAATGAGCAGTTCTTC,CASSLDRGSYNEQFF
TRBV7-2,-,TRBD2,TRBJ2-2,TGTGCCAGCAGCCGTGGACTAGCGGGGGAAGTTTGGACCGGGGAGCTGTTTTTT,CASSRGLAGEVWTGELFF
TRBV29-1,-,-,TRBJ2-2,TGCAGCGCCGCCAGAGGGACAAACACCGGGGAGCTGTTTTTT,CSAARGTNTGELFF
TRBV6-1,-,-,TRBJ2-1,TGTGCCAGCAGTGGAGATCTTCAGTTCTTC,CASSGDLQFF
TRBV14,-,-,TRBJ2-2,TGTGCCAGCAGCCGGACAGCGAACACCGGGGAGCTGTTTTTT,CASSRTANTGELFF
TRBV2,-,-,TRBJ2-2,TGTGCCAGCAGGGAGCTTACCGGGGAGCTGTTTTTT,CASRELTGELFF
TRBV4-3,-,-,TRBJ2-1,TGCGCCAGCAGCCAAGACAGAGCAGCGGAGGTGCAGTTCTTC,CASSQDRAAEVQFF
TRBV25-1,-,TRBD1,TRBJ2-4,TGTGCCAGTCAGGGACAGGGGGTTGACATTCAGTACTTC,CASQGQGVDIQYF
TRBV19,-,TRBD1,TRBJ1-5,TGTGCCAGTAAAACCCGGGACAGGGGGACTCAGCCCCAGCATTTT,CASKTRDRGTQPQHF
TRBV5-1,-,TRBD2,TRBJ2-1,TGCGCCAGCAGCTTATCCGGGACTAGCATTCATGAGCAGTTCTTC,CASSLSGTSIHEQFF
TRBV5-5,-,TRBD1,TRBJ1-1,TGTGCCAGCAGCTGGGACAGGGTTCGGAACACTGAAGCTTTCTTT,CASSWDRVRNTEAFF
TRBV5-4,-,TRBD2,TRBJ2-3,TGTGCCAGCAGCGGCGGGGGTATATCTAGCACAGATACGCAGTATTTT,CASSGGGISSTDTQYF
TRBV7-9,-,-,TRBJ1-5,TGTGCCAGCAGCTTAGAGGGGCTGTCTCAGCCCCAGCATTTT,CASSLEGLSQPQHF
TRBV6-5,-,-,TRBJ1-1,TGTGCCAGCAGATACTACCAGGGGCTGACTGAAGCTTTCTTT,CASRYYQGLTEAFF
TRBV6-4,-,-,TRBJ1-1,TGTGCCAGCAAACCGGGGCAGGGGAGATTGAACACTGAAGCTTTCTTT,CASKPGQGRLNTEAFF
TRBV11-3,once,-,TRBJ1-1,TGTGCCAGCAGCTCCCGACAGCCGAACACTGAAGCTTTCTTT,CASSSRQPNTEAFF
TRBV30,once,TRBD1,TRBJ2-7,TGTGCCTGGACCTCCGGGACAGGAACCTACGAGCAGTACTTC,CAWTSGTGTYEQYF
TRBV7-8,-,-,TRBJ1-1,TGTGCCAGCAGCTTAGTCGGGAACACTGAAGCTTTCTTT,CASSLVGNTEAFF
TRBV10-3,many,-,TRBJ2-7,TGTGCCATCAGTGAGTCACGTAGGACTACTCCGAACGAGCAGTACTTC,CAISESRRTTPNEQYF
TRBV19,-,-,TRBJ1-2,TGTGCCAGTAGTACCACACGCTATGGCTACACCTTC,CASSTTRYGYTF
TRBV7-9,once,-,TRBJ1-4,TGTGCCAGCAGCCGCCTACAGGGTAAATCTAATGAAAAACTGTTTTTT,CASSRLQGKSNEKLFF
TRBV11-3,-,-,TRBJ2-5,TGTGCCAGCAGCTTAATGGCCCAAGAGACCCAGTACTTC,CASSLMAQETQYF
TRBV9,-,TRBD1,TRBJ1-1,TGTGCCAGCAGCGTGGGACCGGGACAGGGTAACACTGAAGCTTTCTTT,CASSVGPGQGNTEAFF
TRBV9,-,-,TRBJ1-2,TGTGCCAGCAGCGTAGCGCGGGGAGGCTATGGCTACACCTTC,CASSVARGGYGYTF
TRBV7-3,-,TRBD2,TRBJ2-1,TGTGCCAGCAGCCCCTCTAGCGGGGGGGCCGGTGAGCAGTTCTTC,CASSPSSGGAGEQFF
TRBV28,-,-,TRBJ2-2,TGTGCCAGCAGTTCGACGGGTAATCCCACCGGGGAGCTGTTTTTT,CASSSTGNPTGELFF
TRBV19,-,-,TRBJ1-1,TGTGCCAGTAGGGAGTGGGGCTCAGCACTTAACACTGAAGCTTTCTTT,CASREWGSALNTEAFF
TRBV10-2,-,TRBD1,TRBJ1-2,TGCGCCAGCAGTACTACAGGGGACTATGGCTACACCTTC,CASSTTGDYGYTF
TRBV7-2,-,TRBD2,TRBJ2-3,TGTGCCAGCAGCCAATTGCCAGCGGGGGCCACAGATACGCAGTATTTT,CASSQLPAGATDTQYF
TRBV5-6,once,TRBD2,TRBJ2-5,TGTGCCAGCAGCCCCCGACTAGCGGGAAACCAAGAGACCCAGTACTTC,CASSPRLAGNQETQYF
TRBV27,-,-,TRBJ1-1,TGTGCCAGCGGCCGCCGGGACACTGAAGCTTTCTTT,CASGRRDTEAFF
TRBV29-1,-,-,TRBJ2-7,TGCAGCGTTGAGTTGGGGCTCTCCTACGAGCAGTACTTC,CSVELGLSYEQYF
TRBV18,-,-,TRBJ2-7,TGTGCCAGCTCATTAGGACACTCCTACGAGCAGTACTTC,CASSLGHSYEQYF
TRBV27,-,TRBD1,TRBJ1-1,TGTGCCAGCAGTTTACCCGGGACAGGGCGAGGGACTGAAGCTTTCTTT,CASSLPGTGRGTEAFF
TRBV19,-,-,TRBJ2-7,TGTGCCAGTAGTATGGCAGGGGAAGGCGAGCAGTACTTC,CASSMAGEGEQYF
TRBV13,-,TRBD1,TRBJ2-7,TGTGCCAGCAGCTTAGGGACAGGGCCCGAGCAGTACTTC,CASSLGTGPEQYF
TRBV7-3,-,-,TRBJ1-2,TGTGCCAGCAGCGTGCAAGACAAATCTAACTATGGCTACACCTTC,CASSVQDKSNYGYTF
TRBV30,few,TRBD2,TRBJ2-1,TGTGCCTGTTGGGGGTCTAGCGGGAAACATGAGCAGTTCTTC,CACWGSSGKHEQFF
TRBV4-3,-,TRBD2,TRBJ2-5,TGCGCCAGCAGCCCGGGGGTCAATAGCGGGAGAGGAGAGACCCAGTACTTC,CASSPGVNSGRGETQYF
TRBV21-1,-,-,TRBJ1-1,TGTGCCAGCACTCTCCCGGGACAGGGAGGGACTGAAGCTTTCTTT,CASTLPGQGGTEAFF
TRBV30,-,-,TRBJ2-5,TGTGCCTGGAGTAGAGGACTCCCCCAAGAGACCCAGTACTTC,CAWSRGLPQETQYF
TRBV11-2,-,TRBD2,TRBJ2-2,TGTGCCAGCAGCTCCTTGGCGGGAGGGAGGTCCGGGGAGCTGTTTTTT,CASSSLAGGRSGELFF
TRBV4-1,once,TRBD2,TRBJ2-5,TGCGCCAGCAGCCCCGCCAGTAGCGGGGGGTCGACGTACCAAGAGACCCAGTACTTC,CASSPASSGGSTYQETQYF
TRBV25-1,-,-,TRBJ1-2,TGTGCCAGCAGCGCAAGTGGGCAGGGTCGCTATGGCTACACCTTC,CASSASGQGRYGYTF
TRBV6-5,-,TRBD2,TRBJ2-1,TGTGCCAGCAGAGGACTAGCGGGGTACAATGAGCAGTTCTTC,CASRGLAGYNEQFF
TRBV5-1,-,-,TRBJ1-2,TGCGCCAGCAGCGGGGGCCCTTCTAACTATGGCTACACCTTC,CASSGGPSNYGYTF
TRBV10-3,-,-,TRBJ2-7,TGTGCCATCAGTGCCGGACTGAATACCTACGAGCAGTACTTC,CAISAGLNTYEQYF
TRBV6-5,-,-,TRBJ1-4,TGTGCCAGCAGTTTACAGGGAGGGCATGAAAAACTGTTTTTT,CASSLQGGHEKLFF
TRBV5-1,-,-,TRBJ1-2,TGCGCCAGCGCCAACGATCCGGGGGTCGACGGCTACACCTTC,CASANDPGVDGYTF
TRBV30,-,-,TRBJ1-4,TGTGCCTGGAGTTATAAGGGGACAACTAATGAAAAACTGTTTTTT,CAWSYKGTTNEKLFF
TRBV11-3,once,-,TRBJ2-7,TGTGCCAGCAGCTTAGGATATGGACAGTACGAGCAGTACTTC,CASSLGYGQYEQYF
TRBV5-6,once,TRBD2,TRBJ2-7,TGTGCCAGCAGCCGGCTAGCGGGAGGCAAAGGGGCCTACGAGCAGTACTTC,CASSRLAGGKGAYEQYF
TRBV27,few,TRBD2,TRBJ2-7,TGTGCCAGCAGTTTAGCAGCGGGAGTAGACGAGCAGTACTTC,CASSLAAGVDEQYF
TRBV4-1,once,TRBD2,TRBJ2-1,TGCGCCAGCAGCCAAGGGGGACTAGCGGGGATAAACAATGAGCAGTTCTTC,CASSQGGLAGINNEQFF
TRBV4-3,-,TRBD1,TRBJ1-2,TGCGCCAGCAGCCAATATCCGGGACAGGGAAGCTACACCTTC,CASSQYPGQGSYTF